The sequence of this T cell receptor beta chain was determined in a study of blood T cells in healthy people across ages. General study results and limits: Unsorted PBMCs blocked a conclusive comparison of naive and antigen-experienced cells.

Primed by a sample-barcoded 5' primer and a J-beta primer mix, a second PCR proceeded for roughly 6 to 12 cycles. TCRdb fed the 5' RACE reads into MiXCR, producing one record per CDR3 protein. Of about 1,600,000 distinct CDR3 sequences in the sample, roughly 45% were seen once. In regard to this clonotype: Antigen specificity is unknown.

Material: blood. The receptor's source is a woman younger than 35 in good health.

The CDR3 coding sequence is TGTGCCAGCAGCTTAAGCCCTAGCGGGAGCTCCTACGAGCAGTACTTC. This translates into CASSLSPSGSSYEQYF. The V call is TRBV7-6, the J call TRBJ2-7; TRBD2 aligns across 10 bases. The V and J ends lost 2 bases and 0 bases, in that order; junction bases with no gene match: 4. In germline, CDR1 is SGHVS, CDR2 FNYEAQ. CDR3 size: 16 residues.